Following are 27 T cell receptor beta chains from one sample sequenced in a study of molecular identifiers for immune sequencing clone quantification. TCRdb reanalysed the PCR reads using MiXCR and keeps one entry per CDR3 protein. This table holds roughly 630,000 distinct CDR3 sequences, about 25% found once. Sequencing was carried out using naive CD8+ T cells from blood, with Jurkat cell RNA spiked in. The subset is: FACS-sorted CD8+CD4-CCR7+CD45RA+ naive T cells. These receptors originate from a human donor in good health. Some libraries in this study had Jurkat cell RNA spiked in.

Details on this clonotype: Possible read error: a much larger clone is one base away. This chain uses TRBV29-1 with TRBJ2-7; D is unclear. Germline V gives CDR1 SQVTM, CDR2 ANQGSEA. CDR3 size: 13 residues. Here the CDR3 reads CSVEVMGTYKQYF. Here the CDR3 DNA reads TGCAGCGTTGAGGTGATGGGCACCTACAAGCAGTACTTC.

The chain couples TRBV4-3 to TRBJ1-5; D is uncertain. CDR3 length: 15 amino acids. In germline, CDR1 is LGHNA, CDR2 YSLEER. The V end was cut by 1 base, the J end by 6 bases, with 13 bases between. CDR3 sequence: CASSQGAGPTQPQHF. CDR3 in DNA: TGCGCCAGCAGCCAAGGTGCGGGCCCAACTCAGCCCCAGCATTTT.

Of note for this clonotype: The junction departs from germline at one end; a sequencing error may be responsible. The chain is built from TRBV5-4 and TRBJ1-1; no reliable D call. Germline CDR1 and CDR2: SGHNT and YYREEE (reference sequence). This CDR3 comprises 14 residues. The CDR3 coding sequence is TGTGCCGGCGGCTTGGCGGCCCAGAACACTGGAGCTTTCTTT. This codes for CAGGLAAQNTGAFF.

This clonotype was observed a handful of times. The chain employs TRBV11-2 and TRBJ1-5; the D gene is possibly TRBD1 (5 bases). Between the trimmed V and J ends, which lost 4 bases and 7 bases, there was a span of 17 bases. Germline CDR1 and CDR2: SGHAT and FQNNGV. This CDR3 comprises 15 residues. The CDR3 sequence: CASSSGQGDWQPQHF. The CDR3 region has the DNA TGTGCCAGCAGCTCGGGCCAGGGTGACTGGCAGCCCCAGCATTTT.

Concerning this clonotype: This may be a read error, as it is one base from a much larger clone. The V call is TRBV4-3, the J call TRBJ2-3; 7 bases are shared with TRBD2. The germline gives CDR1 LGHNA, CDR2 YSLEER. There are 15 residues in the CDR3. V gave up 1 base and J gave up 10 bases; unmatched junction bases: 11. The CDR3 nucleotides read TGCGCCAGCAGCCAAGCTAGCAGGGCGGGGGATGCGCAGTATTTT. Translation: CASSQASRAGDAQYF.

The chain combines TRBV21-1 with TRBJ2-6; TRBD1, as called in the table, went unchecked against the DNA. TRBV21-1 constitutes a pseudogene. The CDR3 is 19 residues long. As DNA, the CDR3 is TGTGCCAGCAGCAGGGGGGGGCCCCGAGCGGGCTCTGGGGCCAACGTCCTGACTTTC. It is translated as CASSRGGPRAGSGANVLTF.

This clonotype is a singleton in its sample. This clone may be a read error of a much larger clone one base away. The chain has TRBV30 and TRBJ2-3; no definite D call. This CDR3 is built from 13 residues. Germline assignment: CDR1 GTSNPN and CDR2 SVGIG (reference sequence). As DNA, the CDR3 is TGTGCCTGGACCCCCGAGAGCACAGATACGCGGTATTTT. Translated: CAWTPESTDTRYF.

Worth noting for this clonotype: Just one base apart from a much larger clone, this may be a read error. The CDR3 loop reads CAGSLGPAEELFF. CDR3 coding DNA: TGTGCCGGCAGCTTGGGGCCCGCTGAAGAGCTGTTTTTT. J is TRBJ2-2 and V is TRBV5-4; the D gene is possibly TRBD1 (5 bases). In germline, CDR1 is SGHNT, CDR2 YYREEE (reference sequence). This CDR3 spans 13 amino acids.

This chain joins TRBV7-9 and TRBJ2-7; TRBD1 matches at 7 bases. This CDR3 has 14 amino acids. Germline-derived CDR1 and CDR2 are SEHNR and FQNEAQ (reference sequence). V dropped 5 bases and J dropped 5; count of bases not matched to a gene: 9. The CDR3 loop reads CASSPPGGGHEQYF. The CDR3 bases are TGTGCCAGCAGCCCACCAGGGGGTGGCCACGAGCAGTACTTC.

This clonotype has a count of ten or more. The chain has TRBV7-9 and TRBJ2-2; 7 positions agree with TRBD1. The ends lost 6 bases at V and 0 bases at J; junction bases unmatched: 7. Germline CDR1 reads SEHNR; CDR2 reads FQNEAQ (reference sequence). The CDR3 has 16 amino acids. CDR3 region: CASRHSGTANTGELFF. The CDR3 DNA reads as TGTGCCAGCAGACACTCCGGGACAGCGAACACCGGGGAGCTGTTTTTT.

This clonotype was observed many times. This CDR3 is CASSELTGVTEAFF. Written as DNA, the CDR3 is TGTGCCAGCAGTGAATTAACAGGGGTTACCGAAGCTTTCTTT. V and J are TRBV25-1 and TRBJ1-1; 7 nucleotides line up with TRBD1. The germline CDR1 and CDR2 sequences are MGHDK and SYGVNS. The CDR3 sequence is 14 residues long. V was clipped by 1 base and J by 8 bases; unmatched bases: 7.

This clonotype was seen only a few times. V and J are TRBV7-9 and TRBJ2-7; D is tentatively TRBD1 or TRBD2 (5 bases each). The germline gives CDR1 SEHNR, CDR2 FQNEAQ (reference sequence). Between the trimmed V and J ends, which lost 1 base and 6 bases, there was a span of 22 bases. The CDR3 contains 17 residues. The CDR3 DNA reads TGTGCCAGCAGCTTAGTTCAGTTCGGAGAGTTTGGGGGCGAGCAGTACTTC. It translates to CASSLVQFGEFGGEQYF.

The chain's CDR3 is CASSKRPGGATEAFF. The CDR3 DNA sequence: TGTGCCAGCAGTAAACGGCCCGGGGGCGCAACTGAAGCTTTCTTT. The chain uses TRBV2 and TRBJ1-1; D might be TRBD1 (6 bases). CDR1 and CDR2 from the germline V gene are SNHLY and FYNNEI. The CDR3 spans 15 residues. V lost 5 bases, J lost 5 bases, and 18 bases lay in between.

This clonotype occurred many times. V usage is TRBV7-2 and J usage is TRBJ2-5; 8 bases are a match to TRBD1. Germline V gene lookup returns CDR1 SGHTA and CDR2 FQGNSA. V gave up 5 bases and J gave up 4 bases; unmatched junction bases: 6. This CDR3 region has 14 residues. The CDR3 protein is CASSPLQGVETQYF. CDR3 nucleotide sequence: TGTGCCAGCAGCCCCTTACAGGGGGTAGAGACCCAGTACTTC.

This clonotype was seen ten or more times. CDR3 nucleotides: TGTGCCAGCAGCCCACCCACAGGGGGGACTGAAGCTTTCTTT. It specifies CASSPPTGGTEAFF. The chain employs TRBV7-9 and TRBJ1-1, with 8 bases that match TRBD1. V was clipped by 5 bases and J by 5 bases; unmatched bases: 7. CDR3 length equals 14 residues. The germline V gene has CDR1 SEHNR and CDR2 FQNEAQ (reference sequence).

The chain combines TRBV20-1 with TRBJ1-2; D is unresolved. This CDR3 has 16 residues. Germline values: CDR1 DFQATT, CDR2 SNEGSKA (reference sequence). The V end was cut by 6 bases, the J end by 4 bases, with 24 bases between. The CDR3 nucleotides are TGCAGTGCCCCGCCGTCAAAGTCCGGGTCGAGCTATGGCTACACCTTC. Translation gives CSAPPSKSGSSYGYTF.

Concerning this clonotype: At one boundary the junction diverges from the germline segment, which might be a read error. This chain connects TRBV4-3 to TRBJ1-1, with D possibly matching TRBD1 (6 bases). The CDR3 length is 15 residues. CDR1 is LGHNA and CDR2 is YSLEER in the germline V gene. The DNA of the CDR3 is TGCGCCAGCAGCCCCAGCAGGGGCGTGAACACTGGAGCTTTCTTT. It is translated as CASSPSRGVNTGAFF.

This clonotype was counted between two and nine times. The chain uses TRBV7-9 and TRBJ2-3; 14 nucleotides agree with TRBD2. CDR1 is SEHNR and CDR2 is FQNEAQ in the germline V gene (reference sequence). CDR3 length: 18 amino acids. J lost 1 base, V lost 4 bases, and 7 bases had no gene match. The CDR3 protein is CASSSGTSGRLGTDTQYF. CDR3 nucleotide sequence: TGTGCCAGCAGCTCCGGGACTAGCGGGAGACTTGGCACAGATACGCAGTATTTT.

This clonotype was detected a few times. This chain connects TRBV19 to TRBJ1-5; no reliable D call. The CDR3 sequence is 13 residues long. The ends were cut back, 1 base at V and 9 bases at J, with 10 bases in the middle. Germline values: CDR1 LNHDA, CDR2 SQIVND (reference sequence). The CDR3 protein is CASSIVAGGPQHF. DNA of the CDR3: TGTGCCAGTAGTATAGTCGCCGGCGGGCCCCAGCATTTT. Supplemented by reference TRBV19 and TRBJ1-5, the full variable domain reads DGGITQSPKYLFRKEGQNVTLSCEQNLNHDAMYWYRQDPGQGLRLIYYSQIVNDFQKGDIAEGYSVSREKKESFPLTVTSAQKNPTAFYLCASSIVAGGPQHFGDGTRLSIL.

Comments on this clonotype: A much larger clone sits a single nucleotide away, making a read error possible. This chain's CDR3 is CASSEPQDSTGELFF. CDR3 nucleotide sequence: TGTGCCAGCAGTGAGCCCCAGGACTCCACCGGGGAGCTGTTTTTT. The V call is TRBV2, the J call TRBJ2-2, with a possible D match to TRBD2 (5 bases). Germline loops: CDR1 SNHLY, CDR2 FYNNEI. V was shortened by 3 bases and J by 4 bases, with 12 bases between the two germline ends. The CDR3 is 15 residues long.

At least ten counts were recorded for this clonotype. This chain joins TRBV25-1 and TRBJ2-7, with D uncertain. In germline, CDR1 is MGHDK, CDR2 SYGVNS. CDR3 length equals 12 residues. The germline V and J ends were trimmed by 3 bases and 4 bases, with 7 bases remaining between them. CDR3 in amino acids: CASSDVIYEQYF. The DNA of the CDR3 is TGTGCCAGCAGTGATGTCATTTACGAGCAGTACTTC.

As for this clonotype: A single base separates this from a much larger clone, so it may be a read error. A read error is likely, as this CDR3 ends without the conserved phenylalanine or tryptophan. The chain employs TRBV28 and TRBJ2-6, with TRBD2 identical over 12 bases. Germline V gene lookup returns CDR1 MDHEN and CDR2 SYDVKM. The ends lost 5 bases at V and 1 base at J; junction bases unmatched: 3. This CDR3 is built from 17 residues. The CDR3 DNA reads as TGTGCCAGCAGTGGACTAGCGGGAATTTCTGGGGCCAACGTCCTGACTCTC. As protein: CASSGLAGISGANVLTL.

The table lists this clonotype with a few counts. V gene TRBV6-5 combines with J gene TRBJ1-4; D uncertain. The V gene's germline CDR1 is MNHEY and CDR2 SVGAGI. Trimming took off 2 bases at V and 2 bases at J, with 9 bases between the two ends. The CDR3 is 15 residues long. The CDR3 region is CASSYEGSTNEKLFF. The CDR3 DNA reads TGTGCCAGCAGTTACGAGGGTTCCACTAATGAAAAACTGTTTTTT.

This clonotype showed up just once. The V call is TRBV6-1, the J call TRBJ2-7; perhaps TRBD2 as D (6 bases). CDR1 MNHNS and CDR2 SASEGT come from the germline V gene. The CDR3 totals 15 residues. The germline V and J ends were trimmed by 7 bases and 6 bases, with 22 bases remaining between them. CDR3 protein: CASTLLEGKGCEQYF. The CDR3 bases are TGTGCCAGCACCCTTTTGGAGGGGAAAGGATGCGAGCAGTACTTC.

The table lists this clonotype with a count of one. Being one base from a much bigger clone, this may be a read error. The genes are TRBV5-1 and TRBJ1-2; D is unclear. Germline CDR1 reads SGHRS; CDR2 reads YFSETQ. The CDR3 runs to 15 residues. Trimming left V 5 bases short and J 6 bases short, with 20 bases between. The CDR3 bases are TGCGCCAGCAGGGTTGAACCCCCTGCGGACCATGGCTACACCTTC. Translating it yields CASRVEPPADHGYTF.

To note about this clonotype: A read error may account for a junction end that differs from germline. The CDR3 DNA is TGTGCCGGCAGTTACTCGACTATCACCTCCACAGATACGCAGTATTTT. This encodes CAGSYSTITSTDTQYF. The J gene is TRBJ2-3, the V gene TRBV6-5; TRBD2 might be the D (5 bases). The germline V gene encodes CDR1 MNHEY and CDR2 SVGAGI. The CDR3 is 16 amino acids.

This sequence joins TRBV20-1 and TRBJ2-7; 8 bases align to TRBD2. This CDR3 has 13 amino acids. Germline CDR1 reads DFQATT; CDR2 reads SNEGSKA (reference sequence). The V and J ends lost 4 bases and 7 bases, in that order; junction bases with no gene match: 9. CDR3 nucleotides: TGCAGTGCTATTCAAGCGGGGGTATGGGAGCAGTACTTC. Translated, it gives CSAIQAGVWEQYF.